This T cell receptor (beta chain) was sequenced in a study of T cell clones after liver transplantation. As for the study in general: Pre-transplant mixed lymphocyte reactions yielded third-party-reactive TCRbeta sequences as comparators for graft-donor-reactive sequences. Patients counted as tolerant after at least one year off all immunosuppression, enzymes not exceeding twice normal.

In its sample, this clone was seen a few times. The antigen is not known. Sequenced by immunoSEQ multiplex PCR; TCRdb stores in-frame clones only, minus some. This sample has tens of thousands of clones, with about 82% found just once. Findings and limits, study-wide: Low donor cell numbers restricted donor-reactive repertoire measurement in two subjects.

The sample here was CD4+ T cells from blood, taken 45 to 46 months after liver transplant. This clonotype was sampled from a human patient who received a liver transplant. Some of the T cells may derive from the graft donor.

The CDR3 spells CASSVSPGGYNEQFF. CDR3 in DNA: TGTGCCAGCAGCGTATCCCCGGGAGGATACAATGAGCAGTTCTTC. The chain has TRBV9 and TRBJ2-1; TRBD2 matches at 7 bases. This CDR3 comprises 15 residues. Germline CDR1 SGDLS, CDR2 YYNGEE. Trimming removed 1 base from V and 4 bases from J; junction bases left unmatched: 5.